This record concerns one T cell receptor (beta chain) sequence. It has no known antigen specificity. Base qualities are not provided; no much larger clone lies one nucleotide away. This record comes from a study of shared clonotypes between healthy human individuals (dated by TCRdb to 2018 to 2020). At the level of the whole study: The cohort comprised a couple of women and a few men aged 18 to 49 years. Blood TCR repertoires of five healthy adults were deeply sequenced to estimate repertoire size and the extent of clonotype sharing between individuals. To increase sequencing depth and limit assay-specific biases, different laboratories used diverse techniques to prepare libraries and sequence TCR repertoires. For each donor, CD4 naive and CD4 memory were each run on three plates, CD8 naive on two plates, and CD8 memory on one plate. Each donor's leukapheresis produced roughly between about 0.9 and 9.5 billion PBMCs.

For the CD8 naive samples, CD45RO-negative cells were positively selected for CCR7, yielding a CD45RA+CCR7+ population from which TemRA cells were excluded. The donors were healthy, HIV-negative adults who had no recently reported acute infections or vaccinations. Only Caucasian adults living in Nashville, Tennessee, USA were represented among the donors. Blood was collected by leukapheresis, and PBMCs were isolated by Ficoll-Histopaque density gradient centrifugation and then cryopreserved in liquid nitrogen vapor phase. Analytical flow cytometry was used to check the purity and quantity of every magnetically sorted T cell population. Each sorted fraction had its genomic DNA isolated and then quantified by UV absorbance on a Nanodrop 2000c. Using the deep immunoSEQ assay, multiplex PCR amplified TCR CDR3 regions from genomic DNA. Extracted genomic DNA from each cell subset was spread evenly across all wells of several immunoSEQ 96-well plates, with each plate serving as a replicate. For sorted subsets, approximately 190 ng of genomic DNA, equivalent to 25,000 to 30,000 T cell genomes, went into each replicate PCR. The purified libraries were quantified using a Qubit 3.0 fluorometer, sized with a Bioanalyzer 2100, and then quantified again using the KAPA Library Quantification kit. A separate single-read 150-cycle Illumina NextSeq 550 flow cell was used to sequence each immunoSEQ 96-well plate. From the authors' description of their analysis: Because the immunoSEQ output held only junctional sequences and lacked quality scores, the filtering could not match the filtering applied to full-length reads. Sequences were annotated with PyIR, a Python wrapper for IgBLAST v1.9, and V/J genes and CDR3 were assigned using IMGT germline references. Any read was removed if the V/J assignment was weak (E-value above 1e-6), the CDR3 was missing, or the read contained stop codons, out-of-frame junctions, or ambiguous translated residues. V3J clonotypes were defined as sequences sharing an identical inferred V gene, J gene, and CDR3 amino acid sequence. The percentage overlap between two repertoires was calculated by dividing the number of shared unique clonotypes by the size of the smaller repertoire. RTK rarefaction, the Chao1 estimator, and Recon v2.1 estimates of unobserved clonotypes were used to assess repertoire richness. OLGA was used to compute generation probabilities for all TCRbeta clonotypes that the gDNA method yielded from a few donors. TCRdb stores this immuneACCESS table with in-frame sequences only. Part of the clones is absent; in the studies checked, under half of the shortfall reflects unresolved V genes, and no reason is known for the rest. V and J calls and clone size follow that table, whereas D and trimming were derived from the DNA. The sample table holds roughly 890,000 clones, of which 80% to 95% were seen once. The ten largest account for 24% of the sample.

The germline V gene specifies SGHAT as CDR1 and FQNNGV as CDR2. The CDR3 covers 15 residues, taking in both the cysteine and the phenylalanine. The DNA shown is the 45-base CDR3, in frame from base 1. V and J are truncated by 0 bases and 0 bases respectively, leaving an intervening sequence of 9 bases. What the research found in general, with its limitations: Approximately 5% of naive CD4, around 4% of naive CD8, about 2.5% of memory CD4, and 0.4% of memory CD8 clonotypes were shared across a few donors. Only blood was sampled, and tissue TCR repertoires likely differ from those in blood. Estimated clonotype richness was generally larger for naive than for memory subsets. Even with the large sequencing depth, rarefaction of the sorted-subset datasets indicated that sequencing was incomplete. Because the study included a small number of donors, the genetic and exposure-history diversity represented was limited. Clonotypes shared by all four sorted-subset donors showed higher generation probabilities than non-shared clonotypes. Pairwise subsampling indicated that sequencing depth was expected to affect the degree of clonotype sharing among donors.

The chain employs TRBV11-2 and TRBJ2-7, with the D gene too uncertain to name. Sequencing used naive CD8+ T cells sorted from blood. Per the publication, the cell subset or site label means: CD45RA+CCR7+. The sequence derives from a man under 40 in good health. The CDR3 protein is CASSLEGLGSYEQYF. The bases are TGTGCCAGCAGCTTAGAAGGGTTGGGCTCCTACGAGCAGTACTTC.